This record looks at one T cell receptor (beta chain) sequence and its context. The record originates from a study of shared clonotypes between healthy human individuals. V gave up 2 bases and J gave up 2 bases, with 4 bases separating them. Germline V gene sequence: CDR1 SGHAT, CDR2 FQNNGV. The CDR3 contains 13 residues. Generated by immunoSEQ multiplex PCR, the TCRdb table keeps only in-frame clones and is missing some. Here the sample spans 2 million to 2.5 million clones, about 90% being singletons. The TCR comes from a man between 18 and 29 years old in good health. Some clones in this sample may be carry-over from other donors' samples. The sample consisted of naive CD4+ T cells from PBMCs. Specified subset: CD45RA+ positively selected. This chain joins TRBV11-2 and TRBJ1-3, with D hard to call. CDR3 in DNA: TGTGCCAGCAGCTTATCCCCTGGAAACACCATATATTTT. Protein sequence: CASSLSPGNTIYF.